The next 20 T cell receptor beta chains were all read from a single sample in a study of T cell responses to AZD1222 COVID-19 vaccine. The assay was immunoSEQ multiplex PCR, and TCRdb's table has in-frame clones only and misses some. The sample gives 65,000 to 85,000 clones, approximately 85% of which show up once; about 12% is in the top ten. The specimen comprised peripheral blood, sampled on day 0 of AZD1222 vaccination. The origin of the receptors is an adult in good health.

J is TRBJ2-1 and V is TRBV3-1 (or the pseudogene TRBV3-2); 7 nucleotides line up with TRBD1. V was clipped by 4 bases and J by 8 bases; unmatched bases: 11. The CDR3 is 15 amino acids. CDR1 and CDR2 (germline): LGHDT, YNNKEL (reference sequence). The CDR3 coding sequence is TGTGCCAGCAGCCGGGCCCCGGACAGGCTCTATGAGCAGTTCTTC. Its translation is CASSRAPDRLYEQFF.

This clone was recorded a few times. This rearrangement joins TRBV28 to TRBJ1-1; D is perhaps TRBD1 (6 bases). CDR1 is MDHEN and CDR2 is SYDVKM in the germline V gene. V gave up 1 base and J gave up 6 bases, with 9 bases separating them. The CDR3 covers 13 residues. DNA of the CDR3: TGTGCCAGCAGTTTATACAGGGAGGCTGAAGCTTTCTTT. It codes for CASSLYREAEAFF.

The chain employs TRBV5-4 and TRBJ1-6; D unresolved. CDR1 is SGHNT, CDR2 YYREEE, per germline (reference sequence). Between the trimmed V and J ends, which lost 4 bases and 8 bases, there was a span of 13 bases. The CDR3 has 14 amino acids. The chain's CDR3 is CASSRAQAHSPLHF. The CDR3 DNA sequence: TGTGCCAGCAGCCGAGCCCAGGCTCATTCACCCCTCCACTTT. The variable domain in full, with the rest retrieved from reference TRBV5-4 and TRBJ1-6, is ETGVTQSPTHLIKTRGQQVTLRCSSQSGHNTVSWYQQALGQGPQFIFQYYREEENGRGNFPPRFSGLQFPNYSSELNVNALELDDSALYLCASSRAQAHSPLHFGNGTRLTVT.

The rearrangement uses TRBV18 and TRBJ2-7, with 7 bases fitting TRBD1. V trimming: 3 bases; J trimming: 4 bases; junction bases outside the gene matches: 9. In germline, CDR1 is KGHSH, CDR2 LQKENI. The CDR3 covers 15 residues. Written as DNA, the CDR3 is TGTGCCAGCTCACCGTGGGAAGGGGGCGAGTACGAGCAGTACTTC. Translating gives CASSPWEGGEYEQYF.

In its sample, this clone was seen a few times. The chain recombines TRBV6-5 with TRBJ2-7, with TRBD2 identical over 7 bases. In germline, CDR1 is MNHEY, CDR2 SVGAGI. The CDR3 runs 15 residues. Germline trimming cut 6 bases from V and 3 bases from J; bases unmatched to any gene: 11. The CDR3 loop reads CASRTVGGSDYEQYF. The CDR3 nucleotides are TGTGCCAGCAGGACCGTCGGGGGGTCAGACTACGAGCAGTACTTC.

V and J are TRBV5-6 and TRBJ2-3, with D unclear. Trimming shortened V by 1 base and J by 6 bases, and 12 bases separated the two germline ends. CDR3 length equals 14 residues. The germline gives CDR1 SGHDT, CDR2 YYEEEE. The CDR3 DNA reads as TGTGCCAGCAGCTTGTTAGACCCACCCGATACGCAGTATTTT. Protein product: CASSLLDPPDTQYF.

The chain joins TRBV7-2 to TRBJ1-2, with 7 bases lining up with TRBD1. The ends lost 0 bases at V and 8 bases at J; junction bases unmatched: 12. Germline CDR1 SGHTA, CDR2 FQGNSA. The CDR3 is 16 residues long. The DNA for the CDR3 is TGTGCCAGCAGCTTAGCTTTCGGTCGGGAAGGGGGCGGCTACACCTTC. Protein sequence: CASSLAFGREGGGYTF. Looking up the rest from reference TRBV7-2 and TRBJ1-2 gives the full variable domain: GAGVSQSPSNKVTEKGKDVELRCDPISGHTALYWYRQSLGQGLEFLIYFQGNSAPDKSGLPSDRFSAERTGGSVSTLTIQRTQQEDSAVYLCASSLAFGREGGGYTFGSGTRLTVV.

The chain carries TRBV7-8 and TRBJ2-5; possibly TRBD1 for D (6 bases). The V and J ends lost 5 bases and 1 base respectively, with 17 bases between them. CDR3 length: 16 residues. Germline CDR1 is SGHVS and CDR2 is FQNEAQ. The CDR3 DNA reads TGTGCCAGCAGCCAGGGGTTCAGCTTATTCCAAGAGACCCAGTACTTC. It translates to CASSQGFSLFQETQYF. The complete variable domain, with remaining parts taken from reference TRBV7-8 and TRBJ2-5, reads GAGVSQSPRYKVAKRGQDVALRCDPISGHVSLFWYQQALGQGPEFLTYFQNEAQLDKSGLPSDRFFAERPEGSVSTLKIQRTQQEDSAVYLCASSQGFSLFQETQYFGPGTRLLVL.

CDR3 bases: TGTGCCAGCGCGCAAGAGACCCAGTACTTC. Protein: CASAQETQYF. The J gene is TRBJ2-5, the V gene TRBV11-2; no definite D call. The V gene lost 8 bases and the J gene lost 2 bases, with 3 bases spanning the gap. Germline loops: CDR1 SGHAT, CDR2 FQNNGV. This CDR3 is built from 10 residues.

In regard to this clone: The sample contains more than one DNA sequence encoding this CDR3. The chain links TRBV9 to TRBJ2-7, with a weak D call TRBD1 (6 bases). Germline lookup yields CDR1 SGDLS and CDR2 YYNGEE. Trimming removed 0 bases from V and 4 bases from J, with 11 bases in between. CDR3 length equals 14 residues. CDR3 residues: CASSVGAGEYEQYF. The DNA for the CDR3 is TGTGCCAGCAGCGTAGGGGCAGGGGAATACGAGCAGTACTTC. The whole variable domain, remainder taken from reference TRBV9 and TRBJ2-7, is DSGVTQTPKHLITATGQRVTLRCSPRSGDLSVYWYQQSLDQGLQFLIQYYNGEERAKGNILERFSAQQFPDLHSELNLSSLELGDSALYFCASSVGAGEYEQYFGPGTRLTVT.

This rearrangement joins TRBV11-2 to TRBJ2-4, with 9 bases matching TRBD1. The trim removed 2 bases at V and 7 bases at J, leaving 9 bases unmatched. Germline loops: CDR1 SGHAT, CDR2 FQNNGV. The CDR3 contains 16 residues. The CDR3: CASSLRGDREGNIQYF. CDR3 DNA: TGTGCCAGCAGCTTACGGGGGGACAGGGAAGGGAACATTCAGTACTTC. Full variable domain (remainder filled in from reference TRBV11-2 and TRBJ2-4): EAGVAQSPRYKIIEKRQSVAFWCNPISGHATLYWYQQILGQGPKLLIQFQNNGVVDDSQLPKDRFSAERLKGVDSTLKIQPAKLEDSAVYLCASSLRGDREGNIQYFGAGTRLSVL.

The CDR3 coding sequence is TGCGCCAGCAGCCCGTACAGGGACAATGAGCAGTTCTTC. This translates into CASSPYRDNEQFF. This chain connects TRBV4-3 to TRBJ2-1, with a weak D call TRBD1 (6 bases). Germline CDR1 and CDR2: LGHNA and YSLEER. CDR3 length: 13 residues. V was cut by 4 bases and J by 5 bases, with 9 bases left in between.

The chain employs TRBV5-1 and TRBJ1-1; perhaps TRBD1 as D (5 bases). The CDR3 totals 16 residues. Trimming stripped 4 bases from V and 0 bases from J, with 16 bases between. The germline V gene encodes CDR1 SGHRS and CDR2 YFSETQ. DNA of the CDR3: TGCGCCAGCAGCCCGAGGGGTGGGGGGATGAACACTGAAGCTTTCTTT. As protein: CASSPRGGGMNTEAFF.

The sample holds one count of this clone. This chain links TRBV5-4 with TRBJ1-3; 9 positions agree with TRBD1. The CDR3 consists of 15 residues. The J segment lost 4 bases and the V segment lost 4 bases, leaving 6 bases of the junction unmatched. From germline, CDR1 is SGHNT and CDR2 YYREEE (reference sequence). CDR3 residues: CASSVGQGRGNTIYF. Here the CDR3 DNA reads TGTGCCAGCAGCGTAGGACAGGGGAGAGGAAACACCATATATTTT.

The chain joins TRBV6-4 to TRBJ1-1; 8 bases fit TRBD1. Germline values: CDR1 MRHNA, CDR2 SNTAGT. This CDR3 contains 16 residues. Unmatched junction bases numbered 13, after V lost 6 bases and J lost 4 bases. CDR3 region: CASSRQGIATPTEAFF. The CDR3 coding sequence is TGTGCCAGCAGCCGACAGGGGATCGCCACCCCCACTGAAGCTTTCTTT.

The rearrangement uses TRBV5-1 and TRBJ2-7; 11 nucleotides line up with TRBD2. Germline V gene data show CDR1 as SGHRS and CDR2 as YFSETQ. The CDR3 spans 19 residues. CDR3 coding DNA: TGCGACGACCAACTCCACTCGTTTAGCGGGGGGGAAAGAGGAGAAGAGCAGTACTTC. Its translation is CDDQLHSFSGGERGEEQYF. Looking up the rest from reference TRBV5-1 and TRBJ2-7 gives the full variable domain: KAGVTQTPRYLIKTRGQQVTLSCSPISGHRSVSWYQQTPGQGLQFLFEYFSETQRNKGNFPGRFSGRQFSNSRSEMNVSTLELGDSALYLCDDQLHSFSGGERGEEQYFGPGTRLTVT.

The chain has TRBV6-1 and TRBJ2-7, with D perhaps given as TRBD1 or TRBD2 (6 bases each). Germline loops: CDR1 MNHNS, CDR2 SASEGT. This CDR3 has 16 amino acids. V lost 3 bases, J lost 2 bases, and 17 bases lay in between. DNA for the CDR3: TGTGCCAGCAGTGACGAGGCTACGAGGGGGGCCTACGAGCAGTACTTC. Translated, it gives CASSDEATRGAYEQYF.

CDR3: CASSYGQREKLFF. The CDR3, as DNA: TGTGCCAGCAGTTACGGACAACGGGAAAAACTGTTTTTT. V gene TRBV6-5 combines with J gene TRBJ1-4; a weak D match, TRBD1 (5 bases). CDR3 size: 13 residues. Germline CDR1 reads MNHEY; CDR2 reads SVGAGI. V was pared by 2 bases and J by 8 bases, with 9 bases between.

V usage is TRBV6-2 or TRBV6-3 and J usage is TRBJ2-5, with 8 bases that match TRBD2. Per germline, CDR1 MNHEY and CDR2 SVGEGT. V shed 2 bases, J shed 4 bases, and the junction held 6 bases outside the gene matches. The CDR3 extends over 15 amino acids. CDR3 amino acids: CASSYPRAGAETQYF. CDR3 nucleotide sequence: TGTGCCAGCAGTTACCCCAGAGCGGGGGCAGAGACCCAGTACTTC.

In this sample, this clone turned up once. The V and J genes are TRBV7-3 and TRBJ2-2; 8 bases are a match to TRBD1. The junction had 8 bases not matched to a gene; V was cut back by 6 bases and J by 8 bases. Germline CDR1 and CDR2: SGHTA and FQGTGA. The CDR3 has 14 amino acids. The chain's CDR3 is CASRWQGAMGELFF. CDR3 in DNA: TGTGCCAGCAGGTGGCAGGGGGCAATGGGGGAGCTGTTTTTT. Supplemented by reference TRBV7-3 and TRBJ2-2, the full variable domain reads GAGVSQTPSNKVTEKGKYVELRCDPISGHTALYWYRQSLGQGPEFLIYFQGTGAADDSGLPNDRFFAVRPEGSVSTLKIQRTERGDSAVYLCASRWQGAMGELFFGEGSRLTVL.